The TCR beta chain under discussion was sequenced for a study of technical replicates of blood from a handful of donors (dated by TCRdb to 2017 to 2019). CDR1 and CDR2 are read off the germline V gene (reference sequence) as MNHEY and SMNVEV. Taken from cysteine to phenylalanine, the CDR3 has 14 residues. Here the CDR3 DNA is all that survives: 42 bases in frame from base 1. Germline trimming: 4 bases from V, 7 bases from J; junction bases outside gene matches: 8. Library method: the immunoSEQ multiplex PCR assay. The clones in this table, taken by TCRdb from immuneACCESS, are in-frame only. Not every clone is retained; where verified, under half of the shortfall comes from an unresolved V gene, and the cause of the rest is unknown. The sample table lists tens of thousands of clones, approximately 90% of them with a count of one. Of the sample, over 0.2% is held by the ten largest clones. To note about this clone: The clone's antigen remains unknown. No base quality values were provided; no much bigger clone lies one nucleotide off.

Rearrangement joined TRBV27 to TRBJ2-5, and 8 junction bases match TRBD2. The TCR originated in a human donor in good health. Sample: T cells isolated from PBMCs. The sequenced DNA is TGTGCCAGCAGTTGGGGCAGCGGGGGCGGGACCCAGTACTTC. Translated, it reads CASSWGSGGGTQYF.